This T cell receptor beta chain was recorded in a study of neurological immune-mediated disorders. Broader study findings: Patients with HTLV-1-associated myelopathy had the highest level of TCR clonal expansion, whereas patients with multiple sclerosis had the lowest level, falling beneath the level found in healthy controls. CDR3 amino acid sequences found in expanded clones were never shared across subjects, suggesting private repertoires in all groups.

In its sample, this clonotype was seen many times. Its antigen is as yet unknown. The cDNA was generated through 5'RACE incorporating 10-nucleotide random UMIs. A single record per CDR3 protein comes from TCRdb applying MiXCR to the 5' RACE reads. This sample has tens of thousands of distinct CDR3 sequences, with 25% found just once. The receptor's source is a woman in her sixties or seventies in good health. Sequenced: PBMCs.

As DNA, the CDR3 is TGCAGTGCTTCTCTGGAGGGGGCTGGAAACACCATATATTTT. Translation: CSASLEGAGNTIYF. The chain joins TRBV20-1 to TRBJ1-3; D possibly corresponds to TRBD1 (6 bases). The V gene lost 5 bases and the J gene lost 2 bases, with 13 bases spanning the gap. Germline CDR1 is DFQATT and CDR2 is SNEGSKA (reference sequence). The CDR3 totals 14 residues.